This TCR beta chain derives from a study of tumor-infiltrating lymphocytes in primary liver carcinoma. Study conclusions and caveats: The 250 largest clones made up significantly more of tumor than blood repertoires (p = 0.039). Overlap in tumor-adjacent and tumor-blood pairs fell below that of tumor region pairs.

Germline values: CDR1 SGHRS, CDR2 YFSETQ. The CDR3 loop spans 16 amino acids. Out of unsorted whole blood came the blood RNA, and germline DNA was extracted as well. Concerning this clonotype: The antigen is undetermined. An end of the junction does not agree with germline; a read error may underlie this.

TCR beta cDNA came from about 500 ng total RNA, primed with a constant-region primer. Modified slightly, ARM-PCR produced TCR beta libraries over three nested multiplex PCR rounds. For approximately 11 cycles apiece, the opening two PCR rounds ran with TRBV1-TRBV30 forward primers and a C-beta reverse primer. TCRdb reanalysed the multiplex PCR reads using MiXCR and keeps one entry per CDR3 protein. Of about 320,000 distinct CDR3 sequences listed, roughly 60% are singletons. The TCR was taken from a man between 40 and 49 years old with primary liver carcinoma and hepatitis B virus infection. Sequenced material: peripheral blood. The V and J genes are TRBV5-1 and TRBJ2-1, with 10 bases that match TRBD2. In DNA, the CDR3 is TGCGCCAACAGCTTGACTTTAGCGGGAGGCGGCAATGAGCAGTTCTTC. This sequence encodes CANSLTLAGGGNEQFF.